The 24 T cell receptor beta chains listed next were all sequenced from one sample in a study of cytomegalovirus exposure and HLA in healthy donors. 60 Vbeta and 13 Jbeta primers were used in PCR. The table came from immunoSEQ multiplex PCR; TCRdb's copy has only in-frame clones and leaves some out. The sample carries some 130,000 clones, about 80% recorded once. Sequencing input: PBMCs. The receptors were gathered from a man aged 40-49 years in good health and CMV-seropositive.

The rearrangement uses TRBV28 and TRBJ1-2; tentatively, D is TRBD1 (6 bases). The CDR3 is made up of 14 amino acids. Germline V gene lookup returns CDR1 MDHEN and CDR2 SYDVKM. V was shortened by 2 bases and J by 5 bases, with 12 bases between the two germline ends. CDR3 in DNA: TGTGCCAGCAGTTTAATGACAGGCATTTATGGCTACACCTTC. This codes for CASSLMTGIYGYTF.

The chain joins TRBV28 to TRBJ1-4, with TRBD1 as a possible D gene (5 bases). This CDR3 is 15 amino acids long. Germline V lookup: CDR1 MDHEN, CDR2 SYDVKM. V lost 4 bases and J lost 2, with 11 bases in between. Here the CDR3 reads CASSSTGDTNEKLFF. DNA for the CDR3: TGTGCCAGCAGTTCCACGGGGGACACTAATGAAAAACTGTTTTTT.

The chain uses TRBV14 and TRBJ1-1; no definite D call. V shed 6 bases and J shed 0 bases, with 8 bases lying between them. From germline, CDR1 is SGHDN and CDR2 FVKESK. The CDR3 spans 13 residues. The CDR3 DNA sequence: TGTGCCAGCAGTGCCAGGATGAACACTGAAGCTTTCTTT. The encoded protein is CASSARMNTEAFF.

The chain uses TRBV10-1 and TRBJ1-1, with D unclear. Per germline, CDR1 WNHNN and CDR2 SYGVQD (reference sequence). The CDR3 consists of 17 residues. Trimming shortened V by 8 bases and J by 3 bases, and 25 bases separated the two germline ends. CDR3 region: CASGPGDPRGEDTEAFF. CDR3 in DNA: TGCGCCAGCGGCCCGGGTGACCCCCGTGGAGAGGACACTGAAGCTTTCTTT.

This rearrangement joins TRBV27 to TRBJ2-7; D is possibly TRBD2 (6 bases). Per germline, CDR1 MNHEY and CDR2 SMNVEV (reference sequence). V dropped 4 bases and J dropped 3 bases, with 13 bases sitting between them. CDR3 length: 14 residues. Here the CDR3 DNA reads TGTGCCAGCAGTTCCCGACTAGGAAGCTACGAGCAGTACTTC. It codes for CASSSRLGSYEQYF.

This clone was counted once. One end of the junction fails to match germline, which may point to a read error. V usage is TRBV27 and J usage is TRBJ2-7; 10 nucleotides line up with TRBD2. The germline gives CDR1 MNHEY, CDR2 SMNVEV (reference sequence). CDR3 length equals 20 residues. The CDR3 reads CASSISGTGVAGGPSYEQYF. The CDR3, as DNA: TGTGCCAGCAGTATATCCGGGACAGGTGTAGCGGGAGGCCCCTCCTACGAGCAGTACTTC.

The chain links TRBV19 to TRBJ2-7, with D possibly TRBD1 on 5 matching bases. The V end was cut by 7 bases, the J end by 2 bases, with 12 bases between. CDR1 LNHDA and CDR2 SQIVND come from the germline V gene (reference sequence). The CDR3 runs 13 residues. The CDR3 sequence is CASNHQGTYEQYF. CDR3 in DNA: TGTGCCAGTAACCACCAGGGCACCTACGAGCAGTACTTC.

In this sample, this clone turned up a few times. The V gene is TRBV2, the J gene TRBJ1-6; D unresolved. Germline CDR1 SNHLY, CDR2 FYNNEI. The CDR3 has 13 residues. V was clipped by 2 bases and J by 7 bases, with 6 bases between them. CDR3 region: CASSERGNSPLHF. In nucleotides, the CDR3 is TGTGCCAGCAGTGAACGGGGAAATTCACCCCTCCACTTT.

The J gene is TRBJ2-7, the V gene TRBV19, with D maybe TRBD2 (5 bases). V was clipped by 4 bases and J by 3 bases, with 10 bases between them. Per the germline V gene, CDR1 is LNHDA and CDR2 is SQIVND (reference sequence). The length of the CDR3 is 13 residues. The CDR3 bases are TGTGCCAGTAGTACCGTGGCGGGCTACGAGCAGTACTTC. This gives the protein CASSTVAGYEQYF.

The rearrangement joins TRBV5-6 to TRBJ2-7, with 7 bases identical to TRBD1. Trimming at V came to 0 bases and at J to 1 base, leaving 13 bases not matched to a gene. Germline values: CDR1 SGHDT, CDR2 YYEEEE. This CDR3 contains 18 residues. The DNA for the CDR3 is TGTGCCAGCAGCTTGGGATTCGGGGCAGGGGGTTATTCCTACGAGCAGTACTTC. Translated: CASSLGFGAGGYSYEQYF.

This clone has a single count. The chain uses TRBV4-1 and TRBJ2-5, with D possibly matching TRBD2 (5 bases). The DNA end is more similar to TRBJ2-7, so the J call may be wrong. Germline V gene data show CDR1 as MGHRA and CDR2 as YSYEKL. The CDR3 sequence is 16 residues long. The CDR3 DNA reads TGCGCCAGCAGCCAAGATCGGGCGGGTAGCTCCTACGAGCAGTACTTC. This codes for CASSQDRAGSSYEQYF.

Only a few counts were recorded for this clone. V is TRBV6-5 and J is TRBJ2-1, with TRBD1 matching 7 bases. After removal of 4 bases from V and 1 base from J, the junction contained 4 bases not matched to a gene. Germline V gene data show CDR1 as MNHEY and CDR2 as SVGAGI. CDR3 length equals 15 residues. The CDR3 nucleotides read TGTGCCAGCAGTTTTCGGGACAGTTCCTACAATGAGCAGTTCTTC. This sequence encodes CASSFRDSSYNEQFF.

The gene calls are TRBV28 and TRBJ1-1; D not certain. Per germline, CDR1 MDHEN and CDR2 SYDVKM. The CDR3 is 13 residues long. The ends were cut back, 7 bases at V and 0 bases at J, with 9 bases in the middle. CDR3 residues: CASTVHMNTEAFF. The CDR3 nucleotides are TGTGCCAGCACTGTACACATGAACACTGAAGCTTTCTTT.

This chain connects TRBV11-2 to TRBJ2-1; 8 bases match TRBD2. Trimming cost V 1 base and J 0 bases; bases outside gene matches: 5. The CDR3 is made up of 17 amino acids. Germline V gene data show CDR1 as SGHAT and CDR2 as FQNNGV. CDR3 in DNA: TGTGCCAGCAGCTTAGCGGCAGGGACTAGCTCCTACAATGAGCAGTTCTTC. Protein: CASSLAAGTSSYNEQFF.

The J gene is TRBJ1-5, the V gene TRBV28; 9 bases agree with TRBD1. V dropped 11 bases and J dropped 2; count of bases not matched to a gene: 4. This CDR3 has 13 amino acids. In germline, CDR1 is MDHEN, CDR2 SYDVKM. The CDR3: CAGRTGGNQPQHF. The CDR3 coding sequence is TGTGCCGGCCGGACAGGGGGCAATCAGCCCCAGCATTTT.

This clone showed up just a few times. CDR3 sequence reads: CASSPLIQGFDREANVLTF. Here the CDR3 DNA reads TGTGCCAGCAGTCCACTCATACAGGGTTTTGATCGGGAGGCCAACGTCCTGACTTTC. This chain uses TRBV28 with TRBJ2-6, with D perhaps TRBD1 (6 bases). The germline V gene encodes CDR1 MDHEN and CDR2 SYDVKM. This CDR3 comprises 19 residues. The V end lost 5 bases, the J end lost 6 bases, and 26 bases lay between the germline ends.

This clone was counted between two and nine times. This chain joins TRBV7-9 and TRBJ1-1, with D perhaps matching TRBD1 (5 bases). Per the germline V gene, CDR1 is SEHNR and CDR2 is FQNEAQ (reference sequence). CDR3 length equals 13 residues. V shed 4 bases and J shed 4 bases, with 10 bases lying between them. The CDR3 nucleotides are TGTGCCAGCAGCTATAGACAGTTCACTGAAGCTTTCTTT. Amino acid sequence: CASSYRQFTEAFF.

This chain connects TRBV30 to TRBJ2-2, with D possibly matching TRBD2 (5 bases). Germline V gene sequence: CDR1 GTSNPN, CDR2 SVGIG (reference sequence). V was trimmed by 3 bases and J by 6 bases, leaving 17 bases between them. The CDR3 covers 15 residues. CDR3 in DNA: TGTGCCTGGAGGAATCAGACAACGGGATCCGGGGAGCTGTTTTTT. Protein sequence: CAWRNQTTGSGELFF.

The rearrangement uses TRBV28 and TRBJ1-1; D gene ambiguous. The CDR3 length is 13 residues. The V gene's germline CDR1 is MDHEN and CDR2 SYDVKM. The V end was cut by 2 bases, the J end by 4 bases, with 8 bases between. The CDR3 here is CASSLGRFTEAFF. Written as DNA, the CDR3 is TGTGCCAGCAGTTTAGGCAGGTTCACTGAAGCTTTCTTT.

The table lists this clone with a few counts. The gene calls are TRBV19 and TRBJ1-5; 8 bases are a match to TRBD1. The germline V gene has CDR1 LNHDA and CDR2 SQIVND (reference sequence). V dropped 9 bases and J dropped 2; count of bases not matched to a gene: 6. This CDR3 is built from 14 residues. The CDR3 DNA follows: TGTGCCAGCGCAGGGGGCGCCGGCAATCAGCCCCAGCATTTT. Protein: CASAGGAGNQPQHF.

This clone has more than one count but fewer than ten. This chain joins TRBV7-8 and TRBJ2-7; 8 bases line up with TRBD2. J was trimmed by 5 bases and V by 3 bases; bases with no gene match: 6. CDR1 SGHVS and CDR2 FQNEAQ come from the germline V gene. CDR3 length: 14 residues. The CDR3 DNA is TGTGCCAGCAGCTTGATAGGCGGGAGGCACGAGCAGTACTTC. As protein: CASSLIGGRHEQYF.

V gene TRBV11-2 combines with J gene TRBJ1-2; 10 bases are shared with TRBD1. V lost 3 bases to trimming and J lost 2 bases; unmatched junction nucleotides: 3. This CDR3 contains 15 residues. Germline V lookup: CDR1 SGHAT, CDR2 FQNNGV. DNA for the CDR3: TGTGCCAGCAGCTTGGGACAGGGGAGGAACTATGGCTACACCTTC. Encoded protein: CASSLGQGRNYGYTF.

The chain has TRBV29-1 and TRBJ1-4; D call uncertain. Trimming removed 0 bases at V and 16 bases at J, with 12 bases between. The CDR3 length is 11 residues. The germline V gene encodes CDR1 SQVTM and CDR2 ANQGSEA. CDR3 amino acids: CSVEEAQMTFF. As DNA, the CDR3 is TGCAGCGTTGAAGAAGCGCAAATGACGTTTTTT.

This chain connects TRBV5-1 to TRBJ1-1, with a tentative D call TRBD1 (5 bases). Trimming took 4 bases from V and 4 from J, leaving 14 bases between them. CDR1 SGHRS and CDR2 YFSETQ come from the germline V gene. The CDR3 sequence is 14 residues long. The CDR3 DNA reads as TGCGCCAGCAGCCCGGACACCGGCCGCACTGAAGCTTTCTTT. It specifies CASSPDTGRTEAFF. The entire variable domain, with the rest obtained from reference TRBV5-1 and TRBJ1-1, is as follows: KAGVTQTPRYLIKTRGQQVTLSCSPISGHRSVSWYQQTPGQGLQFLFEYFSETQRNKGNFPGRFSGRQFSNSRSEMNVSTLELGDSALYLCASSPDTGRTEAFFGQGTRLTVV.